This T cell receptor beta chain was captured by sequencing in a study of tumor-infiltrating lymphocytes in primary liver carcinoma. Turning to the study itself: Subjects presented with primary liver carcinoma managed by surgical resection. Regarding the study as a whole: Bulk, unsorted sampling meant CD4+ and CD8+ repertoires went uncompared.

Blood RNA came from unsorted whole blood; germline DNA was also extracted. The patients, who had chronic HBV infection, were treatment-naive (untreated). Priming with a constant-region primer yielded TCR beta cDNA from about 510 ng total RNA. Researchers made the TCR beta libraries by running three nested multiplex PCR rounds with slightly modified ARM-PCR. The first two PCR rounds, roughly 11 cycles each, used TRBV1-TRBV30 forward primers and a C-beta reverse primer. TCRdb processed the multiplex PCR reads anew with MiXCR; each CDR3 protein has one entry. Counted here are fewer than 350,000 distinct CDR3 sequences, 55% to 65% occurring once; the ten biggest clones make up 9%. Germline values: CDR1 SGHRS, CDR2 YFSETQ. V was clipped by 5 bases and J by 5 bases; unmatched bases: 4. This CDR3 has 14 residues. Turning to this clonotype: Its antigen remains unidentified. A clone one base away is much larger, so this may be a read error.

The sample taken for sequencing was peripheral blood. The J gene is TRBJ2-3, the V gene TRBV5-1, with 11 bases aligning to TRBD2. The source of this sequence is a man in his forties or fifties with primary liver carcinoma and hepatitis B virus infection. The CDR3 loop is CASSRGLAEDTQYF. The CDR3, as DNA: TGCGCCAGCAGTCGGGGACTAGCGGAAGATACGCAGTATTTT.